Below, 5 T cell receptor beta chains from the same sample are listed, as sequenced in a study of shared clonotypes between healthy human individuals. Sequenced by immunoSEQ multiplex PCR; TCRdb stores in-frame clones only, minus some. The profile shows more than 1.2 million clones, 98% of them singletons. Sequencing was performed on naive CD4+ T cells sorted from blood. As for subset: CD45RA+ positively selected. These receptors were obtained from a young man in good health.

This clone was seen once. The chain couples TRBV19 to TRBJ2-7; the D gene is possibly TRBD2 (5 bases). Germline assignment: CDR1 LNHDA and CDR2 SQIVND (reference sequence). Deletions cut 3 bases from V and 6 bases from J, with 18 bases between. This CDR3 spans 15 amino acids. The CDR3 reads CASSIRSPSGSEQYF. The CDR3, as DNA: TGTGCCAGTAGTATTAGATCTCCCAGCGGATCCGAGCAGTACTTC.

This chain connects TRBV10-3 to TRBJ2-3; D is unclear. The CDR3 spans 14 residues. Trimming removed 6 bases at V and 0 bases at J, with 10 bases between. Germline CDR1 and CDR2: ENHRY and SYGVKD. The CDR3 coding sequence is TGTGCCATCAGCCTTGAATCTAGCACAGATACGCAGTATTTT. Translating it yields CAISLESSTDTQYF.

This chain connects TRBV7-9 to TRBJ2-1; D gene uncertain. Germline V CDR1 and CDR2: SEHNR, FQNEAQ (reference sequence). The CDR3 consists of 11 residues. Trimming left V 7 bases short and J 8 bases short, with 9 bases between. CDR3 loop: CASTPTDEQFF. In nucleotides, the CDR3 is TGTGCCAGCACCCCAACCGATGAGCAGTTCTTC.

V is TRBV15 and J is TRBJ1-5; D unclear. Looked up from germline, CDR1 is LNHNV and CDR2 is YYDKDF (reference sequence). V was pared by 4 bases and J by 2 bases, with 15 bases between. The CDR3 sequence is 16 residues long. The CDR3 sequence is CATSNPGRGGNQPQHF. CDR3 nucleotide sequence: TGTGCCACCAGCAATCCCGGCCGGGGAGGCAATCAGCCCCAGCATTTT. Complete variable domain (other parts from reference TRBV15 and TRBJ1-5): DAMVIQNPRYQVTQFGKPVTLSCSQTLNHNVMYWYQQKSSQAPKLLFHYYDKDFNNEADTPDNFQSRRPNTSFCFLDIRSPGLGDTAMYLCATSNPGRGGNQPQHFGDGTRLSIL.

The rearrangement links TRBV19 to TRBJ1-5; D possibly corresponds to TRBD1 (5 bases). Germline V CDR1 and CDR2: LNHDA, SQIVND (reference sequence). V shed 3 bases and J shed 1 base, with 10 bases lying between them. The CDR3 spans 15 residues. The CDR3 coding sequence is TGTGCCAGTAGTATCGGATGGGGGAGCAATCAGCCCCAGCATTTT. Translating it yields CASSIGWGSNQPQHF.